This T cell receptor (beta chain) was captured by sequencing in a study of cytomegalovirus exposure and HLA in healthy donors. General study findings and limits: Sequencing had likely introduced a cluster of highly shared sequence variants as an artifact. Among TCR beta chains, those listed as cytomegalovirus-associated numbered under 200. Later genetic work tied a missense DCLRE1C variant to beta-chain V and J trimming.

The PCR was carried out with 60 Vbeta primers and 13 Jbeta primers. Profiling relied on immunoSEQ multiplex PCR, and the TCRdb table lists in-frame clones only, not all of them. This sample has some 100,000 clones; more than 75% occur once, and the top ten carry 3% to 4.5%. With regard to this clone: What it binds is not known.

The CDR3 has 16 amino acids. Trimming removed 3 bases from V and 5 bases from J; junction bases left unmatched: 4. CDR1 SGDLS and CDR2 YYNGEE come from the germline V gene. This TCR came from a woman aged 45 to 65 in good health and CMV-seropositive. Source material: PBMCs. The V call is TRBV9, the J call TRBJ2-2; 13 nucleotides line up with TRBD2. The CDR3 nucleotides are TGTGCCAGCAGCGGGACTAGCGGGAGAAGAACCGGGGAGCTGTTTTTT. Protein sequence: CASSGTSGRRTGELFF.